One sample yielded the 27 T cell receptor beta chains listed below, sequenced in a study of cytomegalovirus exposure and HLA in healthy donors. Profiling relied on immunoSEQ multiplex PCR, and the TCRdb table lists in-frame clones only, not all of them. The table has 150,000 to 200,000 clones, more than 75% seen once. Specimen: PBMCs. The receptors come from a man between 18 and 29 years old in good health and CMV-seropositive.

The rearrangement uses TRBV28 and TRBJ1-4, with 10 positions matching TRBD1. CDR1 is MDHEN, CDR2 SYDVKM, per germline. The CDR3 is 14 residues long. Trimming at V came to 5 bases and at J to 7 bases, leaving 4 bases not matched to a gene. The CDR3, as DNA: TGTGCCAGCAGTCCCGGGACAGGGGTTGAAAAACTGTTTTTT. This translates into CASSPGTGVEKLFF.

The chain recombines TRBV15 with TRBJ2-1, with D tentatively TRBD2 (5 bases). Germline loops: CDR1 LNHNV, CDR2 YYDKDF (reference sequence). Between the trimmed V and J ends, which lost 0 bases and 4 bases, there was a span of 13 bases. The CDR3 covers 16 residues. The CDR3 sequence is CATSREMGSGYNEQFF. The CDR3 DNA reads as TGTGCCACCAGCAGAGAAATGGGATCGGGGTACAATGAGCAGTTCTTC.

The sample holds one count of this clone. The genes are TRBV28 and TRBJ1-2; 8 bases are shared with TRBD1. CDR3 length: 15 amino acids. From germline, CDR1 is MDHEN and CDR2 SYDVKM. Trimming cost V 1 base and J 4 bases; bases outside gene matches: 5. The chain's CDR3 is CASSLYSGQGYGYTF. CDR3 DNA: TGTGCCAGCAGTTTATATTCAGGACAGGGCTATGGCTACACCTTC.

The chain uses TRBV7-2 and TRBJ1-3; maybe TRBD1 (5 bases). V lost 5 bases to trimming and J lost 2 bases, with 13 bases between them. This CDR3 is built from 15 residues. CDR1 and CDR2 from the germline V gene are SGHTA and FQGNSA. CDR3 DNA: TGTGCCAGCAGCCTGGGGCGAGAGGCTGGAAACACCATATATTTT. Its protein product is CASSLGREAGNTIYF.

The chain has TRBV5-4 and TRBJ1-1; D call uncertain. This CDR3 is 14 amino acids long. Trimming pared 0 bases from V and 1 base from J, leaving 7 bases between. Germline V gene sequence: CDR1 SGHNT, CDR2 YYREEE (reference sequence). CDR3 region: CASSLDGTNTEAFF. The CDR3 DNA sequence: TGTGCCAGCAGCTTGGACGGTACGAACACTGAAGCTTTCTTT. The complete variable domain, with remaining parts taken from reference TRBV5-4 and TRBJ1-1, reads ETGVTQSPTHLIKTRGQQVTLRCSSQSGHNTVSWYQQALGQGPQFIFQYYREEENGRGNFPPRFSGLQFPNYSSELNVNALELDDSALYLCASSLDGTNTEAFFGQGTRLTVV.

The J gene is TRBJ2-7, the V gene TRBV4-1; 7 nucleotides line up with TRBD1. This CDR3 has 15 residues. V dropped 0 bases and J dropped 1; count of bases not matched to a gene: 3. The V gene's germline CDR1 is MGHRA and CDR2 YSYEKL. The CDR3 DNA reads TGCGCCAGCAGCCAAGATGCGACAGGGTCCTACGAGCAGTACTTC. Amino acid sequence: CASSQDATGSYEQYF.

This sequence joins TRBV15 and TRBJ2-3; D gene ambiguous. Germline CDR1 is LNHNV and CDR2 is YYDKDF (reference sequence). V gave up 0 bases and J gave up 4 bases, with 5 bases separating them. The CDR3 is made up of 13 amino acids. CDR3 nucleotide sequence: TGTGCCACCAGCAGAGAGGAGTCAGATACGCAGTATTTT. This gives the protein CATSREESDTQYF.

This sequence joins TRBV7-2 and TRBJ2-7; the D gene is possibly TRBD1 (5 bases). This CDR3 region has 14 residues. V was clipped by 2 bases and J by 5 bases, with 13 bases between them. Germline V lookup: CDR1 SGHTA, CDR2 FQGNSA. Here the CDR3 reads CASSLIAGPHEQYF. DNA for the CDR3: TGTGCCAGCAGCTTAATTGCAGGGCCCCACGAGCAGTACTTC.

The CDR3 DNA reads TGTGCCAGCAGTTTGGGACAGGGCGAAAATCAGCCCCAGCATTTT. As protein: CASSLGQGENQPQHF. V gene TRBV7-9 combines with J gene TRBJ1-5; TRBD1 agrees at 9 bases. J lost 4 bases, V lost 6 bases, and 7 bases had no gene match. CDR1 and CDR2 from the germline V gene are SEHNR and FQNEAQ (reference sequence). The CDR3 sequence is 15 residues long.

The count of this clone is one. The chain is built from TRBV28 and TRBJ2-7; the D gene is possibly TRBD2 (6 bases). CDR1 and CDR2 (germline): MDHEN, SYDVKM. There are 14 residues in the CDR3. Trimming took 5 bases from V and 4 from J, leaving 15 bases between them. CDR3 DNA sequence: TGTGCCAGCAGTCCCGACCCCGGGGGATACGAGCAGTACTTC. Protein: CASSPDPGGYEQYF.

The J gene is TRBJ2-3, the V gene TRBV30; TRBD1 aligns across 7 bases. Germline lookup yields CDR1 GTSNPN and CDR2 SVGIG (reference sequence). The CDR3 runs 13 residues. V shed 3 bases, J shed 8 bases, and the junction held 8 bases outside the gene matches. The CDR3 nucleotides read TGTGCCTGGAGAGAAACAGGGGTCTTTACGCAGTATTTT. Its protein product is CAWRETGVFTQYF.

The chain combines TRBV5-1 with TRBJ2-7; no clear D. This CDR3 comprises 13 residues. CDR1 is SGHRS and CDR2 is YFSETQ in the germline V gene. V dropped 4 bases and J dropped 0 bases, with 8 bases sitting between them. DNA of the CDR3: TGCGCCAGCAGCCCTGTTAACTCCTACGAGCAGTACTTC. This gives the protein CASSPVNSYEQYF.

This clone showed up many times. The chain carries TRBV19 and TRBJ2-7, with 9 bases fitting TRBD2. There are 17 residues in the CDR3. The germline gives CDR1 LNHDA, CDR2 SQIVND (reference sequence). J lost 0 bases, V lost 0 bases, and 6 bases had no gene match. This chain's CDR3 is CASSIEVTSGVSYEQYF. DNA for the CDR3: TGTGCCAGTAGTATAGAGGTGACTAGCGGCGTCTCCTACGAGCAGTACTTC.

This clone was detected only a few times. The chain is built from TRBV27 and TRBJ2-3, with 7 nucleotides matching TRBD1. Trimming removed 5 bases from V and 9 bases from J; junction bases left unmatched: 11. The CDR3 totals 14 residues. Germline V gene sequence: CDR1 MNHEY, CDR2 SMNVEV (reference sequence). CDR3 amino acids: CASSINRQGDTQYF. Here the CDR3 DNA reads TGTGCCAGCAGTATCAACCGGCAGGGGGACACGCAGTATTTT.

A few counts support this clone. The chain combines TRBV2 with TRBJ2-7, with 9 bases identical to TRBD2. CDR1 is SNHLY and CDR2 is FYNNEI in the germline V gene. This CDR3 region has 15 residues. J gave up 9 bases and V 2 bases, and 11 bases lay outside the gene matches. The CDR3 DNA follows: TGTGCCAGCAGTGAACGTGTAGGCGGGGGGGCGTCGCAGTACTTC. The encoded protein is CASSERVGGGASQYF.

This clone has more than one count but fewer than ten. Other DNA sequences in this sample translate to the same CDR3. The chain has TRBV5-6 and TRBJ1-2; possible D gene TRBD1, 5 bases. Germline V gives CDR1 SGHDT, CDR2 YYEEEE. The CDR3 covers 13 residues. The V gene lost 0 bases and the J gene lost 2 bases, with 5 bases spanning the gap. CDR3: CASSLGQNYGYTF. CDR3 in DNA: TGTGCCAGCAGCTTGGGACAGAACTATGGCTACACCTTC.

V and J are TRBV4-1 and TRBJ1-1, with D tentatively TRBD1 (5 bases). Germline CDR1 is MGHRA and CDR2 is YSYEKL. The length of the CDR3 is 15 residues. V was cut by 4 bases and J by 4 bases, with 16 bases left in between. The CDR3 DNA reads TGCGCCAGCAGCCGCCTAAGCCAGGGCCCCACTGAAGCTTTCTTT. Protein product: CASSRLSQGPTEAFF.

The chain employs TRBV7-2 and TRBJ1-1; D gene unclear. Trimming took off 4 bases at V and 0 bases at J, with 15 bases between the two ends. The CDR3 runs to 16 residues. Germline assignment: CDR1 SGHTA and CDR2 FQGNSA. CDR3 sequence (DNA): TGTGCCAGCAGCTCCGTGACAAGTTATATGAACACTGAAGCTTTCTTT. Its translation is CASSSVTSYMNTEAFF.

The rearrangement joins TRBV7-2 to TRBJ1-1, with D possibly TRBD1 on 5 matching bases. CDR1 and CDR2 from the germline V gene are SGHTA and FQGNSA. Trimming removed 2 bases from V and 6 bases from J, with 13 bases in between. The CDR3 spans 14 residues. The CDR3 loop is CASSLSGARAEAFF. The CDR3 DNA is TGTGCCAGCAGCTTATCTGGGGCACGGGCTGAAGCTTTCTTT.

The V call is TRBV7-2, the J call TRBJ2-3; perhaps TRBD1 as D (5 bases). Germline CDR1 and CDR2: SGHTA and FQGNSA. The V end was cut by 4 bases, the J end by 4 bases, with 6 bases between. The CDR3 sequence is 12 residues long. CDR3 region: CASSWGSDTQYF. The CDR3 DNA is TGTGCCAGCAGCTGGGGCTCAGATACGCAGTATTTT. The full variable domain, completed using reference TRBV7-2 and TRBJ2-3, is GAGVSQSPSNKVTEKGKDVELRCDPISGHTALYWYRQSLGQGLEFLIYFQGNSAPDKSGLPSDRFSAERTGGSVSTLTIQRTQQEDSAVYLCASSWGSDTQYFGPGTRLTVL.

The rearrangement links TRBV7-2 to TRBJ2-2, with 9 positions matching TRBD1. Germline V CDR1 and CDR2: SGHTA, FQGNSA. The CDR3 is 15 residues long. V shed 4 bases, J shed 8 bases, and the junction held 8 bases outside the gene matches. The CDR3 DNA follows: TGTGCCAGCAGCTCCGGACAGGGGTCGAGGGGGGAGCTGTTTTTT. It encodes CASSSGQGSRGELFF.

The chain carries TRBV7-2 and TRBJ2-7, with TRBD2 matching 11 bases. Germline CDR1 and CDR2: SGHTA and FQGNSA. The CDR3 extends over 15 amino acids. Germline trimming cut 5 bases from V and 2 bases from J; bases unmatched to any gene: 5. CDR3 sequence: CASSLLAGDTYEQYF. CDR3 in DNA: TGTGCCAGCAGCCTACTAGCGGGGGACACCTACGAGCAGTACTTC.

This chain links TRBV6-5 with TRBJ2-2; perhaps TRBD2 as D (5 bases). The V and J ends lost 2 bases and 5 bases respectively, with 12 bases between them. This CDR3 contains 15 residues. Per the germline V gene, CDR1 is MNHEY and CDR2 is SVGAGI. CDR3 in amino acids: CASSYKGERTGELFF. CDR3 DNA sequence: TGTGCCAGCAGTTACAAGGGAGAGAGGACCGGGGAGCTGTTTTTT.

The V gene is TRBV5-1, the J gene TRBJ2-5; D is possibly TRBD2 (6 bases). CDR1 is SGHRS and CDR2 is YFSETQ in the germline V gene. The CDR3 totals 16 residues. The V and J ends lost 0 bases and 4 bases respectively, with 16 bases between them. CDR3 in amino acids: CASSLDNLGGSETQYF. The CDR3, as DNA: TGCGCCAGCAGCTTGGACAATCTGGGAGGTTCAGAGACCCAGTACTTC.

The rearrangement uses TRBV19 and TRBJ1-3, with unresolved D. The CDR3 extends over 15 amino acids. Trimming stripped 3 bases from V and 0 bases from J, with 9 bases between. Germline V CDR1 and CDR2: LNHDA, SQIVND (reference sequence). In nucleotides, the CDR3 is TGTGCCAGTAGTATTACAGACAACTCTGGAAACACCATATATTTT. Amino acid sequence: CASSITDNSGNTIYF.

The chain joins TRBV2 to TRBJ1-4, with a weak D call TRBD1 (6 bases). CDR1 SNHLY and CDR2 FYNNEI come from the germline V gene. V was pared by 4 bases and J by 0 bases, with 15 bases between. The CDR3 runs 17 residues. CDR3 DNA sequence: TGTGCCAGCAGTGTTGGTAACAGGGATGCAACTAATGAAAAACTGTTTTTT. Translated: CASSVGNRDATNEKLFF.

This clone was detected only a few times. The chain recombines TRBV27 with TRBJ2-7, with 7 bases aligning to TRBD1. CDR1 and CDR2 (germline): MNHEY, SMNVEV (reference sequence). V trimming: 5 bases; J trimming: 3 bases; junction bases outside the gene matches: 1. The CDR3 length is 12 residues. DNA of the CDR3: TGTGCCAGCAGTAGACAGGGCTACGAGCAGTACTTC. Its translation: CASSRQGYEQYF.